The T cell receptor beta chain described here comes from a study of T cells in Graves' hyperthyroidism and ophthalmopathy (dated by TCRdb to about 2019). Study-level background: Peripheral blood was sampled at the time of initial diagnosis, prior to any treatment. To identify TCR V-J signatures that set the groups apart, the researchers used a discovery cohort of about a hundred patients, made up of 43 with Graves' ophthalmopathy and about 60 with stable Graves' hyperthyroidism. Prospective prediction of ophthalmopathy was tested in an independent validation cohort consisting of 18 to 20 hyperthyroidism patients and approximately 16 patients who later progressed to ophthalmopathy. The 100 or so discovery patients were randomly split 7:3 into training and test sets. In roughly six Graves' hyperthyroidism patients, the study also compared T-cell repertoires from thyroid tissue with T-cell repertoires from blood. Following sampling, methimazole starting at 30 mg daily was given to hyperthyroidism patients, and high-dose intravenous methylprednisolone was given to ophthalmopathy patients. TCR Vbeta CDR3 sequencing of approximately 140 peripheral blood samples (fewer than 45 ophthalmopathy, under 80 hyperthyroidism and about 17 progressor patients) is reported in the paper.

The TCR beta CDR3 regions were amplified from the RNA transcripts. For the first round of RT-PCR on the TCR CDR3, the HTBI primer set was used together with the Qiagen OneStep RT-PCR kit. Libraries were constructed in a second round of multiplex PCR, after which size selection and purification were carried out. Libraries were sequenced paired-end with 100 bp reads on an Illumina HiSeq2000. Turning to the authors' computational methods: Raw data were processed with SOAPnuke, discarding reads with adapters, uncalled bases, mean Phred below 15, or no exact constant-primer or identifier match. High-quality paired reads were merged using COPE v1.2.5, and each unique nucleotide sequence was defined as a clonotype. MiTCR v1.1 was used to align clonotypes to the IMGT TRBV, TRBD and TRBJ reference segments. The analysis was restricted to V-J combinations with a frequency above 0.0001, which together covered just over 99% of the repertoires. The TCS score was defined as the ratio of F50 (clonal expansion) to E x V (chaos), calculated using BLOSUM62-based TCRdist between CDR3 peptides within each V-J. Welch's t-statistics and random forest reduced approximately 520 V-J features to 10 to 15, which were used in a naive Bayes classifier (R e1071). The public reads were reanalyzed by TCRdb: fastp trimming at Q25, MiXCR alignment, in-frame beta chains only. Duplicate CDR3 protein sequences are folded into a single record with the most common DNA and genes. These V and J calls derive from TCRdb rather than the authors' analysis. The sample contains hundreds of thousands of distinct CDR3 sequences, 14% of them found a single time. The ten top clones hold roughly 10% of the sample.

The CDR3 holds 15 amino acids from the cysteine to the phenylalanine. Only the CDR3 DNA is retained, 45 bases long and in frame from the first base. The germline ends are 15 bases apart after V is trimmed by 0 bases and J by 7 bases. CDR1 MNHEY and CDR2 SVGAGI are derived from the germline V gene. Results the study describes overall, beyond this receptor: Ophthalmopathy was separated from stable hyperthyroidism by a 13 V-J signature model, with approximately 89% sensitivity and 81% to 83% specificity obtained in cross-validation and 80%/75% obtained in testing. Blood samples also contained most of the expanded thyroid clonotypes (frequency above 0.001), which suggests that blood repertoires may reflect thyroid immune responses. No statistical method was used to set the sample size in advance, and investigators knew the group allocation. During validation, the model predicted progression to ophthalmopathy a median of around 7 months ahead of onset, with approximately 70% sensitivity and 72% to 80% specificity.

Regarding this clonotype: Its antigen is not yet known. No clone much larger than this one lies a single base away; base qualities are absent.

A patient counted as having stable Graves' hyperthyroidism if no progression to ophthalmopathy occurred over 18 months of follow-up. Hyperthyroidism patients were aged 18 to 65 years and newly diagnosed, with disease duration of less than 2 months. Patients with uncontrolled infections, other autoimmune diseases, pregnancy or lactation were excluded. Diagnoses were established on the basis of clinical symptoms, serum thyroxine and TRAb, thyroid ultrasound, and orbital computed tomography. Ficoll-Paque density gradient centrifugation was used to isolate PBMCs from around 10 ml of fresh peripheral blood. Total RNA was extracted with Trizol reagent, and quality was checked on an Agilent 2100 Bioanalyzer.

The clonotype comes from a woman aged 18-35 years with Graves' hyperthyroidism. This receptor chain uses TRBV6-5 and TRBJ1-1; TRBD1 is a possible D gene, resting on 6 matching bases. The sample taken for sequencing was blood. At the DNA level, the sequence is TGTGCCAGCAGTTACTCGATAGGGACAATCAGTGAAGCTTTCTTT. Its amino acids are CASSYSIGTISEAFF.